Below, 17 T cell receptor beta chains from the same sample are listed, as sequenced in a study of T cell changes during pregnancy in multiple sclerosis. Clones were read by immunoSEQ multiplex PCR, and TCRdb kept only the in-frame ones, dropping some. In the table there are around 45,000 clones, roughly 92% of which are singletons. The source material was CD4+ T cells from peripheral blood mononuclear cells, sampled in the third trimester of pregnancy. These receptors were collected from a female donor with multiple sclerosis, enrolled in a pregnancy study.

V usage is TRBV19 and J usage is TRBJ1-3; D gene unclear. The V end lost 10 bases, the J end lost 0 bases, and 13 bases lay between the germline ends. CDR3 length: 14 residues. Germline assignment: CDR1 LNHDA and CDR2 SQIVND (reference sequence). CDR3 protein: CATKASSSGNTIYF. CDR3 sequence (DNA): TGTGCCACCAAGGCTAGTTCCTCTGGAAACACCATATATTTT.

The chain uses TRBV29-1 and TRBJ2-1, with TRBD2 as a possible D gene (5 bases). Trimming removed 3 bases at V and 9 bases at J, with 27 bases between. Germline V gives CDR1 SQVTM, CDR2 ANQGSEA. This CDR3 region has 17 residues. CDR3 coding DNA: TGCAGCGTTGATCTGCTACGAAGCGGAAAACCTTTGGGTGAGCAGTTCTTC. This sequence encodes CSVDLLRSGKPLGEQFF.

The rearrangement joins TRBV18 to TRBJ2-5; D possibly corresponds to TRBD1 (6 bases). Trimming took 1 base from V and 5 from J, leaving 20 bases between them. The CDR3 loop spans 17 amino acids. Per germline, CDR1 KGHSH and CDR2 LQKENI. Written as DNA, the CDR3 is TGTGCCAGCTCACCACTACCTAAACAGGGAACAGGGGAGACCCAGTACTTC. Its translation: CASSPLPKQGTGETQYF.

This chain links TRBV7-9 with TRBJ1-6; D is uncertain. V dropped 5 bases and J dropped 0 bases, with 14 bases sitting between them. In germline, CDR1 is SEHNR, CDR2 FQNEAQ (reference sequence). The CDR3 extends over 17 amino acids. This chain's CDR3 is CASSAEKISSYNSPLHF. The CDR3 DNA follows: TGTGCCAGCAGCGCCGAGAAGATAAGCTCCTATAATTCACCCCTCCACTTT. Variable domain in full (rest from reference TRBV7-9 and TRBJ1-6): DTGVSQNPRHKITKRGQNVTFRCDPISEHNRLYWYRQTLGQGPEFLTYFQNEAQLEKSRLLSDRFSAERPKGSFSTLEIQRTEQGDSAMYLCASSAEKISSYNSPLHFGNGTRLTVT.

In the case of this clone: It is unclear where the CDR3 begins or ends on the DNA, so no DNA is shown, and the CDR3 is as TCRdb lists it. The CDR3 protein is CASRSGVPNEKLFF. This rearrangement joins TRBV2 to TRBJ1-4; TRBD1, the table's D call, lacks a check against the DNA. Germline CDR1 reads SNHLY; CDR2 reads FYNNEI. The CDR3 is 14 amino acids in total, end residues counted.

In this sample, this clone turned up a few times. The V call is TRBV5-1, the J call TRBJ1-1; the match to TRBD1 covers 8 bases. The V gene end was trimmed by 0 bases and the J gene end by 0 bases; junction bases not matched to a gene: 7. Germline V CDR1 and CDR2: SGHRS, YFSETQ. The length of the CDR3 is 17 residues. The CDR3 region has the DNA TGCGCCAGCAGCTTGGCCAAAAGACAGGGGCTGAACACTGAAGCTTTCTTT. Amino acid sequence: CASSLAKRQGLNTEAFF.

This clone was recorded only once. This chain links TRBV5-1 with TRBJ1-2; 8 bases align to TRBD1. V lost 0 bases and J lost 0; bases outside the gene matches: 1. CDR3 length equals 15 residues. The V gene's germline CDR1 is SGHRS and CDR2 YFSETQ. In DNA, the CDR3 is TGCGCCAGCAGCTTGGGGACAGGGCCTAACTATGGCTACACCTTC. Translation: CASSLGTGPNYGYTF.

This chain joins TRBV19 and TRBJ1-1; D unresolved. The CDR3 is 14 residues long. V dropped 5 bases and J dropped 2 bases, with 12 bases sitting between them. Germline V gives CDR1 LNHDA, CDR2 SQIVND (reference sequence). CDR3 amino acids: CASSLPGRNTEAFF. CDR3 coding DNA: TGTGCCAGTAGTCTCCCGGGAAGAAACACTGAAGCTTTCTTT. The whole variable domain, remainder taken from reference TRBV19 and TRBJ1-1, is DGGITQSPKYLFRKEGQNVTLSCEQNLNHDAMYWYRQDPGQGLRLIYYSQIVNDFQKGDIAEGYSVSREKKESFPLTVTSAQKNPTAFYLCASSLPGRNTEAFFGQGTRLTVV.

This rearrangement joins TRBV28 to TRBJ1-6, with TRBD1 as a possible D gene (5 bases). This CDR3 is built from 16 residues. Trimming removed 6 bases from V and 5 bases from J, with 17 bases in between. Germline V gene data show CDR1 as MDHEN and CDR2 as SYDVKM. DNA of the CDR3: TGTGCCAGCAGCCTTTTGGTCAGGGCCCATAATTCACCCCTCCACTTT. It specifies CASSLLVRAHNSPLHF.

This chain joins TRBV7-3 and TRBJ2-7; 9 nucleotides agree with TRBD1. This CDR3 is 14 amino acids long. The V gene's germline CDR1 is SGHTA and CDR2 FQGTGA. Trimming cost V 0 bases and J 7 bases; bases outside gene matches: 4. Here the CDR3 DNA reads TGTGCCAGCAGCTTAACGACAGGGGGGAAAGAGCAGTACTTC. It is translated as CASSLTTGGKEQYF.

The rearrangement joins TRBV19 to TRBJ1-2; TRBD1 might be the D (6 bases). V was cut by 2 bases and J by 4 bases, with 29 bases left in between. Germline V gives CDR1 LNHDA, CDR2 SQIVND (reference sequence). The CDR3 extends over 20 amino acids. The CDR3 is CASSIFGSRSGVGRGYGYTF. In nucleotides, the CDR3 is TGTGCCAGTAGTATATTTGGCTCCAGGTCAGGGGTCGGTCGCGGCTATGGCTACACCTTC.

V is TRBV9 and J is TRBJ2-3; 7 bases fit TRBD2. This CDR3 comprises 16 residues. Unmatched junction bases numbered 9, after V lost 0 bases and J lost 5 bases. Looked up from germline, CDR1 is SGDLS and CDR2 is YYNGEE. The CDR3 protein is CASSVDSAGVIDTQYF. DNA for the CDR3: TGTGCCAGCAGCGTAGACTCCGCGGGAGTAATAGATACGCAGTATTTT.

V is TRBV19 and J is TRBJ1-1, with D possibly matching TRBD1 (6 bases). With 5 bases removed from V and 7 bases from J, the gap between germline ends came to 11 bases. In germline, CDR1 is LNHDA, CDR2 SQIVND (reference sequence). The CDR3 spans 12 residues. CDR3 sequence: CASSPGVGEAFF. CDR3 sequence (DNA): TGTGCCAGTAGTCCAGGGGTGGGTGAAGCTTTCTTT.

This chain joins TRBV19 and TRBJ2-3, with 10 bases matching TRBD2. The CDR3 spans 15 residues. Trimming cost V 3 bases and J 2 bases; bases outside gene matches: 2. Per germline, CDR1 LNHDA and CDR2 SQIVND (reference sequence). The CDR3 loop reads CASSMGLAYTDTQYF. CDR3 nucleotides: TGTGCCAGTAGTATGGGACTAGCGTACACAGATACGCAGTATTTT.

This sequence joins TRBV7-9 and TRBJ2-3, with 7 positions matching TRBD2. Germline loops: CDR1 SEHNR, CDR2 FQNEAQ (reference sequence). The J segment lost 2 bases and the V segment lost 0 bases, leaving 2 bases of the junction unmatched. The CDR3 covers 15 residues. DNA of the CDR3: TGTGCCAGCAGCTTAGCCGGGACTAACACAGATACGCAGTATTTT. Translating it yields CASSLAGTNTDTQYF.

The J gene is TRBJ2-7, the V gene TRBV7-2; D not certain. Germline CDR1 and CDR2: SGHTA and FQGNSA. The CDR3 is made up of 13 amino acids. V dropped 3 bases and J dropped 6 bases, with 12 bases sitting between them. The CDR3 loop is CASSLGFIGEQYF. The CDR3 coding sequence is TGTGCCAGCAGCTTGGGCTTTATCGGCGAGCAGTACTTC.

The chain has TRBV2 and TRBJ2-5; 12 bases are shared with TRBD2. Germline V CDR1 and CDR2: SNHLY, FYNNEI. The CDR3 totals 15 residues. The V gene end was trimmed by 3 bases and the J gene end by 8 bases; junction bases not matched to a gene: 7. The CDR3 DNA sequence: TGTGCCAGCAGTGACCCGGGACTAGCGGGTAGTACCCAGTACTTC. It is translated as CASSDPGLAGSTQYF.